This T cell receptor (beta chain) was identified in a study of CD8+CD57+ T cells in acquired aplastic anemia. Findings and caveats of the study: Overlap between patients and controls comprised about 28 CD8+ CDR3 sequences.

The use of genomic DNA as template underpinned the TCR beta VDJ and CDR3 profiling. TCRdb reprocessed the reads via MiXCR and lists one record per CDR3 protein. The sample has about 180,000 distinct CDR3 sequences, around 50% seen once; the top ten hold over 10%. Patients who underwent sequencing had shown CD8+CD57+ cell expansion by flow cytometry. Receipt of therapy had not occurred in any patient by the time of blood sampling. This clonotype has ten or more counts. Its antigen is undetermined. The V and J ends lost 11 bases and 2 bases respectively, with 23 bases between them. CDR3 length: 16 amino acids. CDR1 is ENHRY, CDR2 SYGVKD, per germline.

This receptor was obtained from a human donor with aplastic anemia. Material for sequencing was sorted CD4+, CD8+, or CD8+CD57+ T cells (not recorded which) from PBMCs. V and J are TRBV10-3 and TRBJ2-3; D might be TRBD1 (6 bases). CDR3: CASRGAPTGYTDTQYF. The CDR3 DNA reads TGTGCCTCCCGAGGGGCCCCAACAGGGTACACAGATACGCAGTATTTT.